The 2 T cell receptor beta chains presented below share a single source sample, sequenced in a study of blood T cell repertoires in COVID-19 (dated by TCRdb to between 2020 and 2021). The library was produced with the immunoSEQ multiplex PCR assay. Here the immuneACCESS table is served through TCRdb, limited to in-frame sequences with V and J called. Missing clones are a known gap in these copies; in checked studies unresolved V genes cover under half, and the rest lacks a known reason. This sample has 200,000 to 250,000 clones in its table, and about 83% of those were observed once. Clones ranked in the top ten supply about 4% of the sample. Sequencing was done on a sample of peripheral blood. The receptors here all came from a man aged 50-59 years with acute or convalescent COVID-19.

This clone has more than one count but fewer than ten. One end of the junction does not line up with germline, which may come from a read error. J is TRBJ2-1 and V is TRBV2; D remains unclear. CDR1 and CDR2 (germline): SNHLY, FYNNEI. The CDR3 length is 13 residues. Here the CDR3 reads CASSEGTHNEQFF. The CDR3, as DNA: TGTGCCAGCAGCGAAGGAACTCACAATGAGCAGTTCTTC.

The rearrangement links TRBV4-2 to TRBJ2-7, with TRBD2 identical over 7 bases. The CDR3 length is 13 residues. J was trimmed by 5 bases and V by 3 bases; bases with no gene match: 4. CDR1 is LGHNA and CDR2 is YNFKEQ in the germline V gene. CDR3 in DNA: TGTGCCAGCAGCCAGACTAGCACCAACGAGCAGTACTTC. Its protein is CASSQTSTNEQYF.